A selection of T cell receptor beta chains follows, all from one sample in a study of blood T cell repertoires in COVID-19. TCRdb's copy holds only in-frame clones and misses some; the assay was immunoSEQ multiplex PCR. The sample shows roughly 160,000 clones, more than 65% of them seen only once. The sequenced material came from peripheral blood. The source is an older woman with COVID-19, enrolled during active disease. Both conserved end residues are part of each CDR3. A D gene is named only where the DNA matches it firmly. The listing skips clone size in some rows; elsewhere it reads once, few, many or a size class.

d_call: NA; clone_size: NA; j_call: TRBJ1-2; v_call: TRBV29-1; cdr3_nt: TGCAGCGTTGGATACTGGGGAGCTAACTATGGCTACACCTTC; cdr3_aa: CSVGYWGANYGYTF
d_call: TRBD1; clone_size: many; j_call: TRBJ1-2; v_call: TRBV10-3; cdr3_nt: TGTGCCATCGGACAGGGAAGACTAACGACTATAGGCCTATGGGGCTACACCTTC; cdr3_aa: CAIGQGRLTTIGLWGYTF
d_call: NA; clone_size: NA; j_call: TRBJ1-1; v_call: TRBV3-1/TRBV3-2; cdr3_nt: TGTGCCAGCAGCCGAGAGCCAGAGGCGACTGAAGCTTTCTTT; cdr3_aa: CASSREPEATEAFF
d_call: NA; clone_size: few; j_call: TRBJ2-3; v_call: TRBV19; cdr3_nt: TGTGCCAGTAGTAAGATGGGCAGCACAGATACGCAGTATTTT; cdr3_aa: CASSKMGSTDTQYF
d_call: NA; clone_size: NA; j_call: TRBJ1-2; v_call: TRBV10-1; cdr3_nt: TGCGCCAGCAGTGCTAATACAGGCTATGGCTACACCTTC; cdr3_aa: CASSANTGYGYTF
d_call: TRBD2; clone_size: few; j_call: TRBJ2-1; v_call: TRBV27; cdr3_nt: TGTGCCAGCAGTGCCACCGCCGGGACTAGCCCGTACAATGAGCAGTTCTTC; cdr3_aa: CASSATAGTSPYNEQFF
d_call: NA; clone_size: NA; j_call: TRBJ2-1; v_call: TRBV19; cdr3_nt: TGTGCCAGTACCTCAGGGGGGTTGTACAATGAGCAGTTCTTC; cdr3_aa: CASTSGGLYNEQFF
d_call: NA; clone_size: NA; j_call: TRBJ1-4; v_call: TRBV28; cdr3_nt: TGTGCCAGCAGCTCCTTTAGGGGGACCACAACTAATGAAAAACTGTTTTTT; cdr3_aa: CASSSFRGTTTNEKLFF
d_call: NA; clone_size: few; j_call: TRBJ2-5; v_call: TRBV11-3; cdr3_nt: TGTGCCAGCAGCTCCTATTCGGACACAGAGACCCAGTACTTC; cdr3_aa: CASSSYSDTETQYF
d_call: NA; clone_size: NA; j_call: TRBJ2-2; v_call: TRBV11-2; cdr3_nt: TGTGCCACCAGGGTTCGGACAACCAACACCGGGGAGCTGTTTTTT; cdr3_aa: CATRVRTTNTGELFF
d_call: NA; clone_size: NA; j_call: TRBJ2-7; v_call: TRBV19; cdr3_nt: TGTGCCAACAACGAGCAGTACTTC; cdr3_aa: CANNEQYF
d_call: TRBD1; clone_size: NA; j_call: TRBJ2-2; v_call: TRBV5-1; cdr3_nt: TGCGCCAGCAGCTTGGAGAGGACAGGGCTCACCGGGGAGCTGTTTTTT; cdr3_aa: CASSLERTGLTGELFF
d_call: TRBD1; clone_size: NA; j_call: TRBJ2-3; v_call: TRBV5-4; cdr3_nt: TGTGCCAGCAGCTTGGAAACAGGGGCAGATACGCAGTATTTT; cdr3_aa: CASSLETGADTQYF
d_call: NA; clone_size: NA; j_call: TRBJ2-1; v_call: TRBV6-5; cdr3_nt: TGTGCCAGCAGAAGGACAGAGAACAATGAGCAGTTCTTC; cdr3_aa: CASRRTENNEQFF
d_call: NA; clone_size: NA; j_call: TRBJ2-7; v_call: TRBV20-1; cdr3_nt: TGCAGTGCTAGTTTACAGCCAGCCTACGAGCAGTACTTC; cdr3_aa: CSASLQPAYEQYF
d_call: NA; clone_size: NA; j_call: TRBJ1-6; v_call: TRBV28; cdr3_nt: TGTGCCAGCAGTTTCCCGGGGTGGAGGTCACCCCTCCACTTT; cdr3_aa: CASSFPGWRSPLHF
d_call: TRBD1; clone_size: NA; j_call: TRBJ1-4; v_call: TRBV13; cdr3_nt: TGTGCCAGCAGCGAATCGGACAGGGTCGGGGAAAAACTGTTTTTT; cdr3_aa: CASSESDRVGEKLFF
d_call: NA; clone_size: NA; j_call: TRBJ2-3; v_call: TRBV4-1; cdr3_nt: TGCGCCAGCAGCCAACCCGGCGCGCGGAGCCGCACAGATACGCAGTATTTT; cdr3_aa: CASSQPGARSRTDTQYF
d_call: NA; clone_size: NA; j_call: TRBJ2-3; v_call: TRBV5-1; cdr3_nt: TGCGCCAGCAGCTTACGTCATCGGGGAACAGCAGATACGCAGTATTTT; cdr3_aa: CASSLRHRGTADTQYF
d_call: TRBD2; clone_size: NA; j_call: TRBJ2-5; v_call: TRBV11-3; cdr3_nt: TGTGCCAGCAGCTCGGGCGGGGGGGTTGAAGAGACCCAGTACTTC; cdr3_aa: CASSSGGGVEETQYF
d_call: NA; clone_size: NA; j_call: TRBJ2-5; v_call: TRBV28; cdr3_nt: TGTGCCAGCAGTTTGGAGGGGGCGACCCAGTACTTC; cdr3_aa: CASSLEGATQYF
d_call: TRBD1; clone_size: NA; j_call: TRBJ2-3; v_call: TRBV6-2/TRBV6-3; cdr3_nt: TGTGCCAGCAGTTACTTGTTCGGGACAGGAGGATCTAGCACAGATACGCAGTATTTT; cdr3_aa: CASSYLFGTGGSSTDTQYF
d_call: NA; clone_size: once; j_call: TRBJ1-5; v_call: TRBV2; cdr3_nt: TGTGCCAGCAGCGCGGGACTGGATCAGCCCCAGCATTTT; cdr3_aa: CASSAGLDQPQHF
d_call: NA; clone_size: NA; j_call: TRBJ2-1; v_call: TRBV4-3; cdr3_nt: TGCGCCAGCAGCCAAGTTCGCAGTCACCTCACCTACAATGAGCAGTTCTTC; cdr3_aa: CASSQVRSHLTYNEQFF
d_call: NA; clone_size: NA; j_call: TRBJ1-4; v_call: TRBV7-9; cdr3_nt: TGTGCCAGCAGCTTAGCCCGGGGCACAGGGTTACGAGGGGAAAAACTGTTTTTT; cdr3_aa: CASSLARGTGLRGEKLFF
d_call: NA; clone_size: NA; j_call: TRBJ1-1; v_call: TRBV30; cdr3_nt: TGTGCCTGGAGTGTGGGGTGGCAGGGCAGGGCTGAAGCTTTCTTT; cdr3_aa: CAWSVGWQGRAEAFF
d_call: NA; clone_size: many; j_call: TRBJ1-2; v_call: TRBV5-5; cdr3_nt: TGTGCCAGCAGCTTGGCCCAGGGCCGCGACTATGGCTACACCTTC; cdr3_aa: CASSLAQGRDYGYTF
d_call: NA; clone_size: few; j_call: TRBJ2-5; v_call: TRBV11-3; cdr3_nt: TGTGCCAGCAGCTTAGGGCCGGGGTGGGCGGCCAACTTC; cdr3_aa: CASSLGPGWAANF
d_call: NA; clone_size: NA; j_call: TRBJ1-1; v_call: TRBV9; cdr3_nt: TGTGCCAGCAGCGTAGGGCCCTTCGACAGGCTCACTGAAGCTTTCTTT; cdr3_aa: CASSVGPFDRLTEAFF